This T cell receptor beta chain appears in the sequencing data of a study of spatial heterogeneity in lung cancer. Study-wide findings and caveats: Ubiquitous expanded tumor TCRs showed up in blood more at resection than follow-up.

The sample holds many counts of this clonotype. Its specificity is unknown. Regarding time point: sample taken at primary tumor resection. There were roughly 78 donors, all of them untreated patients with early-stage non-small cell lung cancer. TCRdb re-analysed the 5' RACE reads in MiXCR, keeping a single row per CDR3 protein. In the table there are about 24,000 distinct CDR3 sequences, 3.3% of which are singletons. The starting material was PBMCs, obtained at surgery. This sequence originates from a female donor with early-stage non-small cell lung cancer.

The CDR3 region is CASSSLAVDNEQFF. CDR3 nucleotide sequence: TGTGCCAGCAGCTCCCTAGCGGTAGACAATGAGCAGTTCTTC. The J gene is TRBJ2-1, the V gene TRBV7-9, with TRBD2 matching 7 bases. This CDR3 is built from 14 residues. V gave up 4 bases and J gave up 5 bases; unmatched junction bases: 5. Germline V gene data show CDR1 as SEHNR and CDR2 as FQNEAQ (reference sequence).